Following are 18 T cell receptor beta chains from one sample sequenced in a study of blood T cell repertoires in COVID-19 (dated by TCRdb to about 2020). The library was generated by the immunoSEQ multiplex PCR assay. Sourced from immuneACCESS, this table was stored by TCRdb with only in-frame sequences that have V and J called. A share of the clones is absent; for the studies checked, an unresolved V gene accounts for under half, and the remainder has no known explanation. The sample profile shows some 260,000 clones; 88% of them were found once. The top ten constitute 10% to 13% of the sample. Material for sequencing was peripheral blood. The receptors come from a woman in her 70s with COVID-19, enrolled during active disease.

The chain combines TRBV19 with TRBJ2-1; TRBD2 matches 9 bases. V gave up 2 bases and J gave up 5 bases; unmatched junction bases: 7. The CDR3 contains 16 residues. CDR1 is LNHDA, CDR2 SQIVND, per germline (reference sequence). The CDR3 loop reads CASSITGGRAHNEQFF. CDR3 sequence (DNA): TGTGCCAGTAGTATAACAGGCGGGAGGGCCCACAATGAGCAGTTCTTC.

This clone was seen only once. CDR3 sequence: CASTGGGQGNGGELFF. CDR3 nucleotide sequence: TGTGCCAGCACCGGCGGGGGACAGGGGAATGGCGGGGAGCTGTTTTTT. The chain joins TRBV28 to TRBJ2-2, with 10 bases aligning to TRBD1. The CDR3 has 16 amino acids. V dropped 7 bases and J dropped 7; count of bases not matched to a gene: 12. Germline loops: CDR1 MDHEN, CDR2 SYDVKM.

The rearrangement links TRBV5-1 to TRBJ2-7; TRBD1 matches 10 bases. The CDR3 is 14 residues long. Losses at the gene ends were 4 bases for V and 5 bases for J; bases not matched to a gene: 6. Germline V CDR1 and CDR2: SGHRS, YFSETQ. CDR3 region: CASSGGQGFNEQYF. The CDR3 nucleotides are TGCGCCAGCAGCGGGGGACAGGGGTTTAACGAGCAGTACTTC.

The V call is TRBV7-2, the J call TRBJ2-1; 11 bases align to TRBD2. V gave up 3 bases and J gave up 4 bases; unmatched junction bases: 2. Germline V CDR1 and CDR2: SGHTA, FQGNSA. CDR3 size: 15 residues. CDR3 amino acids: CASSFSSGRYNEQFF. CDR3 DNA sequence: TGTGCCAGCAGCTTCTCTAGCGGGAGGTACAATGAGCAGTTCTTC.

The rearrangement links TRBV19 to TRBJ1-2; D not certain. The ends were cut back, 0 bases at V and 5 bases at J, with 7 bases in the middle. This CDR3 is built from 13 residues. Germline V gene data show CDR1 as LNHDA and CDR2 as SQIVND (reference sequence). CDR3 sequence (DNA): TGTGCCAGTAGTATAGATGTGGCTTATGGCTACACCTTC. Protein: CASSIDVAYGYTF.

This sequence joins TRBV9 and TRBJ1-5, with 12 bases lining up with TRBD1. The CDR3 is 15 residues long. CDR1 and CDR2 from the germline V gene are SGDLS and YYNGEE. V gave up 4 bases and J gave up 7 bases; unmatched junction bases: 6. The CDR3 protein is CASSLGTGGQQPQHF. CDR3 nucleotides: TGTGCCAGCAGCTTGGGGACAGGGGGCCAACAGCCCCAGCATTTT.

J is TRBJ2-7 and V is TRBV27; 9 bases match TRBD1. Germline CDR1 MNHEY, CDR2 SMNVEV (reference sequence). V lost 5 bases to trimming and J lost 8 bases; unmatched junction nucleotides: 7. The CDR3 consists of 13 residues. Written as DNA, the CDR3 is TGTGCCAGCAGTCTAAGGGACAGGGTCAAGCAGTACTTC. It translates to CASSLRDRVKQYF.

Concerning this clone itself: Other DNA sequences from this sample encode an identical CDR3 as well. The J gene is TRBJ1-2, the V gene TRBV28; 10 bases align to TRBD1. Germline CDR1 MDHEN, CDR2 SYDVKM. The CDR3 is 14 residues long. V dropped 6 bases and J dropped 2; count of bases not matched to a gene: 3. CDR3 coding DNA: TGTGCCAGCAGACGACAGGGGGCGAACTATGGCTACACCTTC. Translating gives CASRRQGANYGYTF.

This chain links TRBV4-1 with TRBJ2-1; 9 nucleotides agree with TRBD1. The J segment lost 4 bases and the V segment lost 1 base, leaving 11 bases of the junction unmatched. The CDR3 sequence is 18 residues long. Germline values: CDR1 MGHRA, CDR2 YSYEKL. The CDR3, as DNA: TGCGCCAGCAGCCAAGTTCTATTTCGGACAGGGGAATACAATGAGCAGTTCTTC. Its protein product is CASSQVLFRTGEYNEQFF.

V and J are TRBV30 and TRBJ1-6; a possible D gene is TRBD1 (6 bases). The ends were cut back, 0 bases at V and 7 bases at J, with 10 bases in the middle. This CDR3 is built from 14 residues. Germline CDR1 reads GTSNPN; CDR2 reads SVGIG (reference sequence). Here the CDR3 reads CAWSVRQENSPLHF. CDR3 DNA: TGTGCCTGGAGTGTACGACAGGAGAATTCACCCCTCCACTTT.

The table lists this clone with a count of one. The rearrangement links TRBV21-1 to TRBJ2-1; the table's D call, TRBD2, has no DNA check behind it. TRBV21-1 is a pseudogene segment. CDR3 length: 17 amino acids. The CDR3 bases are TGTGCCAGCGGAACCCCACTAGCGGGAGTCTCCTACAATGAGCAGTTCTTC. Encoded protein: CASGTPLAGVSYNEQFF.

The V call is TRBV13, the J call TRBJ1-1; D is perhaps TRBD1 (6 bases). V shed 4 bases and J shed 3 bases, with 12 bases lying between them. Germline CDR1 is PRHDT and CDR2 is FYEKMQ (reference sequence). The CDR3 extends over 14 amino acids. In DNA, the CDR3 is TGTGCCAGCAGCTACAGGGTAAAGGACACTGAAGCTTTCTTT. As protein: CASSYRVKDTEAFF.

The V call is TRBV5-4, the J call TRBJ1-2, with a possible D match to TRBD1 (5 bases). The germline V gene has CDR1 SGHNT and CDR2 YYREEE (reference sequence). V was trimmed by 2 bases and J by 5 bases, leaving 13 bases between them. The CDR3 spans 14 residues. CDR3 DNA sequence: TGTGCCAGCAGCTTTAGGGGATATGGATATGGCTACACCTTC. This encodes CASSFRGYGYGYTF. Based on the CDR3 plus reference TRBV5-4 and TRBJ1-2, the full variable domain is ETGVTQSPTHLIKTRGQQVTLRCSSQSGHNTVSWYQQALGQGPQFIFQYYREEENGRGNFPPRFSGLQFPNYSSELNVNALELDDSALYLCASSFRGYGYGYTFGSGTRLTVV.

This clone was seen a handful of times. The genes are TRBV30 and TRBJ1-2; TRBD1 matches at 10 bases. This CDR3 is 15 amino acids long. Germline lookup yields CDR1 GTSNPN and CDR2 SVGIG (reference sequence). With 1 base clipped from V and 2 bases from J, the junction kept 4 bases outside the gene matches. Here the CDR3 DNA reads TGTGCCTGGAGTGAACCGGGACAGGGGAACTATGGCTACACCTTC. Translation gives CAWSEPGQGNYGYTF. Together with reference TRBV30 and TRBJ1-2, the CDR3 gives the full variable domain: SQTIHQWPATLVQPVGSPLSLECTVEGTSNPNLYWYRQAAGRGLQLLFYSVGIGQISSEVPQNLSASRPQDRQFILSSKKLLLSDSGFYLCAWSEPGQGNYGYTFGSGTRLTVV.

This chain connects TRBV5-8 to TRBJ1-1; the D gene is possibly TRBD1 (6 bases). CDR1 is SGHTS, CDR2 YDEGEE, per germline. V was trimmed by 7 bases and J by 5 bases, leaving 21 bases between them. The CDR3 consists of 15 residues. CDR3 sequence reads: CASLKGQGTRTEAFF. The CDR3 nucleotides are TGTGCCAGCCTCAAAGGGCAGGGGACGAGGACTGAAGCTTTCTTT.

The V and J genes are TRBV11-3 and TRBJ2-7; TRBD1 is a possible D gene (6 bases). This CDR3 comprises 14 residues. Trimming cost V 1 base and J 3 bases, with 10 bases left between them. The germline V gene encodes CDR1 SGHNT and CDR2 YENEEA. As DNA, the CDR3 is TGTGCCAGCAGCTTAGTAGGGGGAGTCTACGAGCAGTACTTC. It yields the protein CASSLVGGVYEQYF.

The gene calls are TRBV6-2 or TRBV6-3 and TRBJ2-1; 9 nucleotides align to TRBD1. This CDR3 region has 19 residues. Germline V lookup: CDR1 MNHEY, CDR2 SVGEGT. The V segment lost 5 bases and the J segment 4 bases; nucleotides outside the gene matches: 18. CDR3 DNA sequence: TGTGCCAGCAGTCTACAACAGGGGGCCACTCGCCCTATATACAATGAGCAGTTCTTC. Translated: CASSLQQGATRPIYNEQFF.

This clone came up a few times. The V and J genes are TRBV11-3 and TRBJ1-4; perhaps TRBD1 as D (5 bases). This CDR3 region has 15 residues. Per the germline V gene, CDR1 is SGHNT and CDR2 is YENEEA. Trimming removed 5 bases from V and 7 bases from J, with 17 bases in between. This CDR3 reads CASSQRSGYGEKLFF. CDR3 sequence (DNA): TGTGCCAGCAGCCAAAGATCAGGGTACGGTGAAAAACTGTTTTTT.